The next 32 T cell receptor beta chains were all read from a single sample in a study of blood T cell repertoires in COVID-19. Repertoires were generated with immunoSEQ multiplex PCR, while TCRdb's copy carries only in-frame clones and drops some. Among 150,000 to 200,000 clones listed, around nine tenths were seen once. The sequenced sample consisted of peripheral blood. The receptor set was obtained from a man between 18 and 35 years old with active or convalescent COVID-19.

This clone showed up just once. The rearrangement joins TRBV27 to TRBJ1-1; TRBD1 matches at 9 bases. V was clipped by 4 bases and J by 4 bases; unmatched bases: 4. CDR3 length: 14 amino acids. Germline lookup yields CDR1 MNHEY and CDR2 SMNVEV (reference sequence). The CDR3 region is CASSWGTGLTEAFF. The CDR3 nucleotides read TGTGCCAGCAGTTGGGGGACAGGGCTCACTGAAGCTTTCTTT.

The chain links TRBV9 to TRBJ1-1; 7 bases map to TRBD1. With 4 bases clipped from V and 6 bases from J, the junction kept 12 bases outside the gene matches. The CDR3 is made up of 15 amino acids. Germline V gives CDR1 SGDLS, CDR2 YYNGEE. The CDR3 loop is CASSLTPTGLSEAFF. The DNA of the CDR3 is TGTGCCAGCAGCCTCACTCCGACAGGGCTCTCTGAAGCTTTCTTT.

This chain connects TRBV24-1 to TRBJ2-2; maybe TRBD1 (5 bases). The CDR3 totals 13 residues. V lost 9 bases to trimming and J lost 9 bases, with 16 bases between them. The germline V gene has CDR1 KGHDR and CDR2 SFDVKD. DNA of the CDR3: TGTGCCACCGGTTTGCAGGGCCATAGGGAGCTGTTTTTT. Amino acid sequence: CATGLQGHRELFF.

The chain links TRBV9 to TRBJ2-4; D unresolved. CDR1 and CDR2 from the germline V gene are SGDLS and YYNGEE. V lost 2 bases and J lost 0, with 9 bases in between. The CDR3 sequence is 15 residues long. CDR3 sequence reads: CASSVTHLAKNIQYF. CDR3 DNA: TGTGCCAGCAGCGTTACTCACTTAGCCAAAAACATTCAGTACTTC.

This clone was recorded only once. This chain links TRBV9 with TRBJ2-2, with 8 bases identical to TRBD2. Trimming cost V 0 bases and J 0 bases; bases outside gene matches: 1. The CDR3 sequence is 16 residues long. Germline CDR1 and CDR2: SGDLS and YYNGEE. CDR3 loop: CASSVAGGANTGELFF. CDR3 DNA: TGTGCCAGCAGCGTAGCGGGGGGGGCGAACACCGGGGAGCTGTTTTTT.

Worth noting for this clone: A read error may produce the germline difference seen at one junction end. This chain joins TRBV5-5 and TRBJ2-3, with TRBD1 as a possible D gene (7 bases). This CDR3 is built from 13 residues. Germline V CDR1 and CDR2: SGHKS, YYEKEE (reference sequence). CDR3: CASSPAGGLLWGF. CDR3 nucleotide sequence: TGTGCCAGCAGCCCGGCAGGGGGACTTCTCTGGGGTTTT. The full variable domain, with the rest looked up from reference TRBV5-5 and TRBJ2-3, is DAGVTQSPTHLIKTRGQQVTLRCSPISGHKSVSWYQQVLGQGPQFIFQYYEKEERGRGNFPDRFSARQFPNYSSELNVNALLLGDSALYLCASSPAGGLLWGFGPGTRLTVL.

This clone was observed a single time. This chain links TRBV10-3 with TRBJ1-2; the D gene is possibly TRBD1 (6 bases). Trimming shortened V by 6 bases and J by 2 bases, and 13 bases separated the two germline ends. Germline V lookup: CDR1 ENHRY, CDR2 SYGVKD. The CDR3 extends over 14 amino acids. CDR3 nucleotide sequence: TGTGCCATCAGAGAAACAGGGATCAACTATGGCTACACCTTC. Its translation is CAIRETGINYGYTF.

This CDR3 is CASSKPSGDSNQPQHF. The CDR3 nucleotides read TGTGCCAGCAGCAAACCTTCCGGGGATAGCAATCAGCCCCAGCATTTT. This chain uses TRBV21-1 with TRBJ1-5. TRBV21-1 is labeled a pseudogene. This CDR3 comprises 16 residues.

This clone was recorded a few times. The chain combines TRBV4-1 with TRBJ1-3, with unresolved D. Germline assignment: CDR1 MGHRA and CDR2 YSYEKL. The CDR3 has 16 residues. Trimming took 0 bases from V and 4 from J, leaving 13 bases between them. CDR3 protein: CASSQDFADIGNTIYF. CDR3 sequence (DNA): TGCGCCAGCAGCCAAGATTTTGCAGACATAGGAAACACCATATATTTT.

This sequence joins TRBV7-9 and TRBJ1-2; a possible D gene is TRBD1 (6 bases). CDR3 length: 17 residues. V lost 1 base, J lost 4 bases, and 19 bases lay in between. Germline CDR1 and CDR2: SEHNR and FQNEAQ (reference sequence). The CDR3: CASSLVGGADISYGYTF. DNA for the CDR3: TGTGCCAGCAGCTTAGTTGGGGGCGCCGACATCAGCTATGGCTACACCTTC. Full variable domain (outside the CDR3, taken from reference TRBV7-9 and TRBJ1-2): DTGVSQNPRHKITKRGQNVTFRCDPISEHNRLYWYRQTLGQGPEFLTYFQNEAQLEKSRLLSDRFSAERPKGSFSTLEIQRTEQGDSAMYLCASSLVGGADISYGYTFGSGTRLTVV.

The rearrangement uses TRBV5-1 and TRBJ1-1; D uncertain. This CDR3 has 14 residues. The V end lost 9 bases, the J end lost 0 bases, and 15 bases lay between the germline ends. Germline V gene lookup returns CDR1 SGHRS and CDR2 YFSETQ. CDR3 residues: CATKGGKVNTEAFF. The CDR3 DNA reads as TGCGCCACCAAGGGAGGTAAGGTGAACACTGAAGCTTTCTTT.

This sequence joins TRBV27 and TRBJ2-2; D is unclear. From germline, CDR1 is MNHEY and CDR2 SMNVEV (reference sequence). V lost 3 bases and J 4 bases, leaving 6 bases between the germline ends. This CDR3 region has 13 residues. CDR3 nucleotides: TGTGCCAGCAGTTTTTCAGTCACCGGGGAGCTGTTTTTT. It translates to CASSFSVTGELFF.

This clone appeared a single time. The chain joins TRBV28 to TRBJ1-5; the match to TRBD1 covers 8 bases. The V segment lost 7 bases and the J segment 0 bases; nucleotides outside the gene matches: 11. The CDR3 is 17 amino acids. Germline values: CDR1 MDHEN, CDR2 SYDVKM. In DNA, the CDR3 is TGTGCCAGCATGGGGGCCAGGGGGCTCAATAGCAATCAGCCCCAGCATTTT. Its protein is CASMGARGLNSNQPQHF. The full variable domain, its missing parts supplied by reference TRBV28 and TRBJ1-5, is DVKVTQSSRYLVKRTGEKVFLECVQDMDHENMFWYRQDPGLGLRLIYFSYDVKMKEKGDIPEGYSVSREKKERFSLILESASTNQTSMYLCASMGARGLNSNQPQHFGDGTRLSIL.

The V and J genes are TRBV5-4 and TRBJ2-3; 7 bases fit TRBD1. The CDR3 length is 15 residues. Looked up from germline, CDR1 is SGHNT and CDR2 is YYREEE (reference sequence). Trimming removed 5 bases from V and 0 bases from J; junction bases left unmatched: 6. CDR3 sequence: CASSSDRVSTDTQYF. The CDR3, as DNA: TGTGCCAGCAGTTCCGACAGGGTGAGCACAGATACGCAGTATTTT.

As DNA, the CDR3 is TGTGCCACCAGTGATTCTCTGGGAGCTAACTATGGCTACACCTTC. It translates to CATSDSLGANYGYTF. V gene TRBV24-1 combines with J gene TRBJ1-2, with D unclear. The CDR3 runs 15 residues. CDR1 is KGHDR and CDR2 is SFDVKD in the germline V gene. V lost 2 bases and J lost 0, with 9 bases in between.

V gene TRBV9 combines with J gene TRBJ1-1; TRBD1 is a possible D gene (5 bases). Trimming took off 0 bases at V and 2 bases at J, with 8 bases between the two ends. The CDR3 totals 14 residues. Per germline, CDR1 SGDLS and CDR2 YYNGEE. The CDR3 is CASSVDGANTEAFF. For the CDR3, the DNA is TGTGCCAGCAGCGTAGATGGGGCCAACACTGAAGCTTTCTTT.

This sequence joins TRBV7-2 and TRBJ1-5, with TRBD1 as a possible D gene (5 bases). This CDR3 has 14 residues. Germline CDR1 is SGHTA and CDR2 is FQGNSA. V was shortened by 3 bases and J by 7 bases, with 13 bases between the two germline ends. The CDR3 protein is CASSFQGMGQPQHF. For the CDR3, the DNA is TGTGCCAGCAGCTTTCAGGGAATGGGGCAGCCCCAGCATTTT.

V usage is TRBV6-5 and J usage is TRBJ1-4; the D gene is possibly TRBD1 (5 bases). Trimming cost V 11 bases and J 6 bases, with 10 bases left between them. Germline-derived CDR1 and CDR2 are MNHEY and SVGAGI. CDR3 length equals 11 residues. Here the CDR3 DNA reads TGTGCCGGGGCAGGGCATGAAAAACTGTTTTTT. Amino acids: CAGAGHEKLFF.

This chain links TRBV24-1 with TRBJ2-1; TRBD1 matches 12 bases. This CDR3 spans 17 amino acids. V was pared by 4 bases and J by 4 bases, with 7 bases of the junction left unmatched. Per the germline V gene, CDR1 is KGHDR and CDR2 is SFDVKD. The CDR3 loop reads CATSESGTGGLYNEQFF. DNA of the CDR3: TGTGCCACCAGTGAGAGCGGGACAGGGGGCCTATACAATGAGCAGTTCTTC.

The rearrangement links TRBV9 to TRBJ2-3; D is possibly TRBD2 (6 bases). Germline CDR1 is SGDLS and CDR2 is YYNGEE. V was cut by 4 bases and J by 0 bases, with 12 bases left in between. The length of the CDR3 is 15 residues. The CDR3 nucleotides read TGTGCCAGCAGCTCAGGAGGGACTAGCACAGATACGCAGTATTTT. Protein: CASSSGGTSTDTQYF.

The chain couples TRBV2 to TRBJ1-2; weak D call: TRBD1 (6 bases). In germline, CDR1 is SNHLY, CDR2 FYNNEI. This CDR3 comprises 12 residues. Trimming took off 5 bases at V and 2 bases at J, with 6 bases between the two ends. The CDR3 DNA is TGTGCCAGCAGTACAGGGAACTATGGCTACACCTTC. Its translation: CASSTGNYGYTF.

V usage is TRBV6-5 and J usage is TRBJ2-1; D gene ambiguous. Per the germline V gene, CDR1 is MNHEY and CDR2 is SVGAGI. This CDR3 has 16 amino acids. The V end was cut by 0 bases, the J end by 7 bases, with 16 bases between. CDR3 sequence (DNA): TGTGCCAGCAGTTACTCATCAGGCCCGGCCCTAAATGAGCAGTTCTTC. This sequence encodes CASSYSSGPALNEQFF.

The chain's CDR3 is CASSQDRVYYEQYF. The CDR3, as DNA: TGTGCCAGCAGCCAAGATAGAGTCTACTACGAGCAGTACTTC. The rearrangement links TRBV3-1 (or the pseudogene TRBV3-2) to TRBJ2-7; D remains unclear. The CDR3 covers 14 residues. Germline CDR1 LGHDT, CDR2 YNNKEL (reference sequence). V was pared by 0 bases and J by 3 bases, with 9 bases between.

This chain joins TRBV29-1 and TRBJ1-2; D unresolved. This CDR3 region has 14 residues. Germline CDR1 SQVTM, CDR2 ANQGSEA. V lost 2 bases to trimming and J lost 4 bases, with 14 bases between them. The CDR3 loop reads CSVERVGVVYGYTF. CDR3 bases: TGCAGCGTTGAACGGGTAGGCGTCGTCTATGGCTACACCTTC.

The J gene is TRBJ2-7, the V gene TRBV2, with TRBD1 as a possible D gene (6 bases). This CDR3 is 14 amino acids long. Looked up from germline, CDR1 is SNHLY and CDR2 is FYNNEI. Trimming took 5 bases from V and 0 from J, leaving 11 bases between them. The CDR3 region is CASSLRDTSYEQYF. CDR3 nucleotide sequence: TGTGCCAGCAGTTTAAGGGACACCTCCTACGAGCAGTACTTC.

The chain recombines TRBV11-2 with TRBJ2-1; maybe TRBD2 (5 bases). CDR1 is SGHAT, CDR2 FQNNGV, per germline. V dropped 3 bases and J dropped 10 bases, with 13 bases sitting between them. This CDR3 has 13 amino acids. The CDR3 spells CASSFQLAGEQFF. DNA of the CDR3: TGTGCCAGCAGCTTCCAGCTAGCCGGAGAGCAGTTCTTC.

This rearrangement joins TRBV19 to TRBJ2-1; D possibly corresponds to TRBD1 (5 bases). This CDR3 has 14 residues. Deletions cut 5 bases from V and 10 bases from J, with 18 bases between. Germline lookup yields CDR1 LNHDA and CDR2 SQIVND (reference sequence). The CDR3, as DNA: TGTGCCAGTAGTCCCGGACACGAAGGTGTGGAGCAGTTCTTC. Amino acid sequence: CASSPGHEGVEQFF.

This chain joins TRBV29-1 and TRBJ1-2; 10 nucleotides match TRBD1. CDR1 and CDR2 from the germline V gene are SQVTM and ANQGSEA. Unmatched junction bases numbered 5, after V lost 8 bases and J lost 2 bases. The CDR3 extends over 13 amino acids. CDR3 amino acids: CSTGQGVNYGYTF. DNA for the CDR3: TGCAGCACAGGACAGGGGGTGAACTATGGCTACACCTTC.

This CDR3 is CASSFRSGGPNEQFF. CDR3 in DNA: TGTGCCAGCAGCTTCCGGTCGGGAGGGCCAAATGAGCAGTTCTTC. V is TRBV11-3 and J is TRBJ2-1; 8 positions agree with TRBD2. Germline V gene lookup returns CDR1 SGHNT and CDR2 YENEEA. The CDR3 covers 15 residues. V shed 3 bases and J 7 bases; nucleotides not matched to a gene: 8. Based on the CDR3 plus reference TRBV11-3 and TRBJ2-1, the full variable domain is EAGVVQSPRYKIIEKKQPVAFWCNPISGHNTLYWYLQNLGQGPELLIRYENEEAVDDSQLPKDRFSAERLKGVDSTLKIQPAELGDSAVYLCASSFRSGGPNEQFFGPGTRLTVL.

This chain joins TRBV29-1 and TRBJ2-1; D remains unclear. This CDR3 has 13 residues. Per germline, CDR1 SQVTM and CDR2 ANQGSEA. The V end lost 4 bases, the J end lost 0 bases, and 7 bases lay between the germline ends. The CDR3 DNA follows: TGCAGCGTTGTTCCCAACTCCTACAATGAGCAGTTCTTC. This translates into CSVVPNSYNEQFF.

This clone was recorded only once. V gene TRBV19 combines with J gene TRBJ1-1, with D hard to call. V was trimmed by 1 base and J by 2 bases, leaving 5 bases between them. CDR3 length equals 13 residues. Germline loops: CDR1 LNHDA, CDR2 SQIVND (reference sequence). The CDR3 sequence is CASSIGGNTEAFF. CDR3 DNA sequence: TGTGCCAGTAGTATAGGCGGAAACACTGAAGCTTTCTTT.

The chain has TRBV5-5 and TRBJ1-2; the match to TRBD1 covers 9 bases. The CDR3 has 14 residues. The ends lost 0 bases at V and 4 bases at J; junction bases unmatched: 1. CDR1 is SGHKS, CDR2 YYEKEE, per germline (reference sequence). DNA of the CDR3: TGTGCCAGCAGCTTGGGGGACAGGGCCTATGGCTACACCTTC. This gives the protein CASSLGDRAYGYTF. The full variable domain, completed using reference TRBV5-5 and TRBJ1-2, is DAGVTQSPTHLIKTRGQQVTLRCSPISGHKSVSWYQQVLGQGPQFIFQYYEKEERGRGNFPDRFSARQFPNYSSELNVNALLLGDSALYLCASSLGDRAYGYTFGSGTRLTVV.